This T cell receptor beta chain is drawn from a study of cytomegalovirus exposure and HLA in healthy donors. In the PCR, 60 Vbeta and 13 Jbeta primers were used. The table came from immunoSEQ multiplex PCR; TCRdb's copy has only in-frame clones and leaves some out. The record lists 55,000 to 75,000 clones, of which the ten most abundant hold over 1.5%. Donors sampled were nominally healthy, though unrecorded immune exposures were likely. Findings and limits, study-wide: Confirmation in vitro established that three CMV-associated chains were specific for CMV antigens.

This CDR3 is built from 14 residues. V shed 3 bases and J shed 4 bases, with 12 bases lying between them. In germline, CDR1 is MNHEY, CDR2 SMNVEV (reference sequence). On this clone itself: Its antigen is as yet unknown.

This TCR derives from a woman in her twenties or thirties in good health and CMV-seronegative. The chain carries TRBV27 and TRBJ2-5, with D possibly matching TRBD2 (5 bases). Material for sequencing was PBMCs. CDR3 protein: CASSFVGDRETQYF. The CDR3 region has the DNA TGTGCCAGCAGTTTTGTGGGAGATAGAGAGACCCAGTACTTC.